The clone carrying this T cell receptor beta chain has a single count. The data belong to a study of T cell changes during pregnancy in multiple sclerosis. Trimming took 6 bases from V and 5 from J, leaving 7 bases between them. CDR3 length equals 11 residues. Germline lookup yields CDR1 SNHLY and CDR2 FYNNEI. Assay used: immunoSEQ multiplex PCR; TCRdb lists only in-frame clones, some missing. The sample shows about 120,000 clones, around nine tenths of them seen only once. The sequence was obtained from a female donor with multiple sclerosis, enrolled in a pregnancy study. V and J are TRBV2 and TRBJ1-2; the D is unclear. The starting material was peripheral blood, obtained in the third trimester of pregnancy. CDR3 in DNA: TGTGCCAGCAGGGTCCTATATGGCTACACCTTC. Protein product: CASRVLYGYTF.